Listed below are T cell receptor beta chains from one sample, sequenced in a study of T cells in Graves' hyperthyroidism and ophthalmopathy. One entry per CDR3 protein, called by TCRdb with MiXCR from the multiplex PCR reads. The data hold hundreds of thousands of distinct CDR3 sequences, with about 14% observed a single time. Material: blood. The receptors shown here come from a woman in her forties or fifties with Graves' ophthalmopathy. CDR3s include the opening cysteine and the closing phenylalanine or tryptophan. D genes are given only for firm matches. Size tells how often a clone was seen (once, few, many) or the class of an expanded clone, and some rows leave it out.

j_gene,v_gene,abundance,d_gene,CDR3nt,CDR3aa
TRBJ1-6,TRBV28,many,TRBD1,TGTGCCAGCAGGCCACAGGGGGGCTCCTATAATTCACCCCTCCACTTT,CASRPQGGSYNSPLHF
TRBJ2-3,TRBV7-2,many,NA,TGTGCCAGCAGCTTCAACGGGGAAGGCACAGATACGCAGTATTTT,CASSFNGEGTDTQYF
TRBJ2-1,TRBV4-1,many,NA,TGCGCCAGCAGCCAAGATATAGATGAGCAGTTCTTC,CASSQDIDEQFF
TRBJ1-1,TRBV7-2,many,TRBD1,TGTGCCAGCAGCCTCGACAGGGCTAGGAGCACTGAAGCTTTCTTT,CASSLDRARSTEAFF
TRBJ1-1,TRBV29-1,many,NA,TGCAGCGTTGATGGGGATCATACAGGGAACACTGAAGCTTTCTTT,CSVDGDHTGNTEAFF
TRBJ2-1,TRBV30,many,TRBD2,TGTGCACAAACTAGCGGAAGTTACAATGAGCAGTTCTTC,CAQTSGSYNEQFF
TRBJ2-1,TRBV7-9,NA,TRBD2,TGTGCCAGCAGCGGGGGACTAGCGACCTACAATGAGCAGTTCTTC,CASSGGLATYNEQFF
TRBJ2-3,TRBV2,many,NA,TGTGCCAGCAGGGCTCTGGGGGCCGTTGCGGATACGCAGTATTTT,CASRALGAVADTQYF
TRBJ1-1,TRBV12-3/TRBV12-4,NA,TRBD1,TGTGCCAGCAACATTCGGACAGGTTGGGACACTGAAGCTTTCTTT,CASNIRTGWDTEAFF
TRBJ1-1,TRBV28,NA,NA,TGTGCCGTCGCGGGTTTGACTTTGTCCGCTGAAGCTTTCTTT,CAVAGLTLSAEAFF
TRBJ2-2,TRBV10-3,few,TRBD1,TGTGCCACCAAGACAGGACAGGGGAGCGGGGAGCTGTTTTTT,CATKTGQGSGELFF
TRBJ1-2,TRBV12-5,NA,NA,TGTGCTAGTGGTCCCGGGACTAACTATGGCTACACCTTC,CASGPGTNYGYTF
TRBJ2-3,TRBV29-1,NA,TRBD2,TGCAGCCCTGTAGCGGGAGTCCCCACAGATACGCAGTATTTT,CSPVAGVPTDTQYF
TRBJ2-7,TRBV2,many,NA,TGTGCCAGCGAGGGGCAGGCCCCCGAGCAGTACTTC,CASEGQAPEQYF
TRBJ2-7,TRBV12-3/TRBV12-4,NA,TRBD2,TGTGCCAGCAGTTTAGGAGCGGGAGTCATCTACGAGCAGTACTTC,CASSLGAGVIYEQYF
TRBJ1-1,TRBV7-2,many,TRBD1,TGTGCCAGCAGCTTCACTACAGGGGGCACTGAAGCTTTCTTT,CASSFTTGGTEAFF
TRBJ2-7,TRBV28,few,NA,TGTGCCAGCACGGAGGGGGTGGACGAGCAGTACTTC,CASTEGVDEQYF
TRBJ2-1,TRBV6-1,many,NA,TGTGCCAGCAGAATTAGCGGTCCACCCGGTAATGAGCAGTTCTTC,CASRISGPPGNEQFF
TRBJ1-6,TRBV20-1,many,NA,TGCAGTGCGACGACAGCGAGCTCCTATAATTCACCCCTCCACTTT,CSATTASSYNSPLHF
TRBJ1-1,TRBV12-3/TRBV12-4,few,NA,TGTGCCAGTCAGAGTTTTAACACTGAAGCTTTCTTT,CASQSFNTEAFF
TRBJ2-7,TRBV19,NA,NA,TGTGCCAGTAGTACGACAGCCTCCTACGAGCAGTACTTC,CASSTTASYEQYF
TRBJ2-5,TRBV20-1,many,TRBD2,TGCAGTGCTCCCTCGACTAGCGCGAAGACCCAGTACTTC,CSAPSTSAKTQYF
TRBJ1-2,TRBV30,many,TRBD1,TGTGCCTGGAGTAACAGGGGGCGAGGCTACACCTTC,CAWSNRGRGYTF
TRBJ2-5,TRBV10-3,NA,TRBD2,TGTGCCATCAGCCGGAGCGGGGATGAAGAGACCCAGTACTTC,CAISRSGDEETQYF
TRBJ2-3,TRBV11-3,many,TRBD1,TGTGCCAGCAGCCCAACTGACAGGGGGCGGACAGATACGCAGTATTTT,CASSPTDRGRTDTQYF
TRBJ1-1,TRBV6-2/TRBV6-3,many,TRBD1,TGTGCCAGCAGTTACTCCGGACAGGGGGCGTGGGACACTGAAGCTTTCTTT,CASSYSGQGAWDTEAFF
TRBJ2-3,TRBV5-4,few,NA,TGTGCCAGCAGCCCAGGACAGCCCCGATTGGATACGCAGTATTTT,CASSPGQPRLDTQYF
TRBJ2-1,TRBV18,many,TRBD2,TGTGCCAGCTCACCAGGGACTAGCGGAAGATACAATGAGCAGTTCTTC,CASSPGTSGRYNEQFF
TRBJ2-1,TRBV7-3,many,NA,TGTGCCAGCAGCCCGGCCCGGCGGGGCTCCTACAATGAGCAGTTCTTC,CASSPARRGSYNEQFF
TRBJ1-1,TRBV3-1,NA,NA,TGTGCCAGCAGCCAAGAATTAGTGAACACTGAAGCTTTCTTT,CASSQELVNTEAFF
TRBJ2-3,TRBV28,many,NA,TGTGCCAGCAGTAGGTTGGAGGCAGATACGCAGTATTTT,CASSRLEADTQYF
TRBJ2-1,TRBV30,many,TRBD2,TGTGCCTGGAGCGGAGCGGGAAGTGGAAATGAGCAGTTCTTC,CAWSGAGSGNEQFF
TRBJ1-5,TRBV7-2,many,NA,TGTGCCAGCAGCTTAGTTGGGGGCGCGGGTCAGCCCCAGCATTTT,CASSLVGGAGQPQHF
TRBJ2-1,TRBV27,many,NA,TGTGCCAGCAGTTTAAGGTGGGGGTTTGAGCAGTTCTTC,CASSLRWGFEQFF
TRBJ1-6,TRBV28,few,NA,TGTGCCAGCAGTTCCCCCGCAACCTATAATTCACCCCTCCACTTT,CASSSPATYNSPLHF
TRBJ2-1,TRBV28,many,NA,TGTGCCAGCTACTCCTACAATGAGCAGTTCTTC,CASYSYNEQFF
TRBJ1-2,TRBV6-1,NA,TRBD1,TGTGCCAGCACCCCAGGAGGCGGGACAGGGTTATACTATGGCTACACCTTC,CASTPGGGTGLYYGYTF
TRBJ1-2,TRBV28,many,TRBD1,TGTGCCAGCAGTTTATCCGGGACAGCAGCTAACTATGGCTACACCTTC,CASSLSGTAANYGYTF
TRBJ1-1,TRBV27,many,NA,TGTGCCAGCAGTTTTTGGGGCAGGGACACTGAAGCTTTCTTT,CASSFWGRDTEAFF
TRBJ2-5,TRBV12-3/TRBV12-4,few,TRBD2,TGTGCCAGCAGTTTTTATTTAGCGGGAGTTGAGACCCAGTACTTC,CASSFYLAGVETQYF
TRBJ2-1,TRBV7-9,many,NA,TGTGCCAGCAGCTCCCCTGGCGGGCTTAAATACAATGAGCAGTTCTTC,CASSSPGGLKYNEQFF
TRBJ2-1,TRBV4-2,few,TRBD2,TGTGCCAGCAGCCAAGAGGGACTAGCGGGAGCAAATGAGCAGTTCTTC,CASSQEGLAGANEQFF
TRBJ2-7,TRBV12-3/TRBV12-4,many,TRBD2,TGTGCCAGCAGTCGCCTACTAGCGGCCAGCTCCTACGAGCAGTACTTC,CASSRLLAASSYEQYF
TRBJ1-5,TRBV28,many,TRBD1,TGTGCCAGCAGTTTTGTGGGACAGGGCAATCAGCCCCAGCATTTT,CASSFVGQGNQPQHF
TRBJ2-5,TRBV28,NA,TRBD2,TGTGCCAGCAGTACTCGGACTAGCGGGAGTGGGAAGACCCAGTACTTC,CASSTRTSGSGKTQYF
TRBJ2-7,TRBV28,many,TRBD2,TGTGCCAGCAGTTCCGGACTAGCGGGGACGCCGTACTTC,CASSSGLAGTPYF
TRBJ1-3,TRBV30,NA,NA,TGTGCCTGGAGTGTTGCGGGGTACTCTGGAAACACCATATATTTT,CAWSVAGYSGNTIYF
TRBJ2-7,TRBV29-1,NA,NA,TGCAGCGGGGGACTCGGGGGAGTGGGCGAGCAGTACTTC,CSGGLGGVGEQYF
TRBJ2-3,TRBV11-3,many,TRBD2,TGTGCCAGCAGCTTAGATCCATATAGCGGGAGGGCCGGCGCAGATACGCAGTATTTT,CASSLDPYSGRAGADTQYF
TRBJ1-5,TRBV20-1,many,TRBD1,TGCAGTGCCGCCCCAGGGGACAGGGATCAGCCCCAGCATTTT,CSAAPGDRDQPQHF
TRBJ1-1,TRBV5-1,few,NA,TGCGCCAGCAGCTTGGCCGGGGTTTTAAGTATCAGTCCTGAAGCTTTCTTT,CASSLAGVLSISPEAFF
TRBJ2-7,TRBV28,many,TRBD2,TGTGCCAGCAGGCCCACGGGACTAGCGGGGCCCAGGTACGAGCAGTACTTC,CASRPTGLAGPRYEQYF